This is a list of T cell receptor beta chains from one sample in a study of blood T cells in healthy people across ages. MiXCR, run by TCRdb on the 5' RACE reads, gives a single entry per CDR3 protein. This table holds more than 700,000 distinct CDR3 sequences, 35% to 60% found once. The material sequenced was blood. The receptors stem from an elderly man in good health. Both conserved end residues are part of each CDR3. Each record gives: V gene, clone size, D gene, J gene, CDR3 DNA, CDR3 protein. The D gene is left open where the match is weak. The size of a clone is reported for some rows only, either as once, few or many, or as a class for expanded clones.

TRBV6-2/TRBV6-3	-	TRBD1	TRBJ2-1	TGTGCCAGCAGAAGTAATACAGGGGGAGGCATGGGTGAGCAGTTCTTC	CASRSNTGGGMGEQFF
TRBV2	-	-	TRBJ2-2	TGTGCCAGCGGCAGGGGAGCGGGGAGGGAGCTGTTTTTT	CASGRGAGRELFF
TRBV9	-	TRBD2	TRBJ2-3	TGTGCCAGCAGCGTAGCGGCTAGCGGGAGGGTGGCCACAGATACGCAGTATTTT	CASSVAASGRVATDTQYF
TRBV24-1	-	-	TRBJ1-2	TGTGCCACCAGCCCAGGGAGTCACGGGAATGGCTACACCTTC	CATSPGSHGNGYTF
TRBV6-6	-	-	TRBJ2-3	TGTGCCAGCGCCCGGGACGATAGCACAGATACGCAGTATTTT	CASARDDSTDTQYF
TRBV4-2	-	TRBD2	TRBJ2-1	TGTGCCAGCAACCATTGGGGTAGCGGGAGGGATTACAATGAGCAGTTCTTC	CASNHWGSGRDYNEQFF
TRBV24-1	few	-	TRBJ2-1	TGTGCCACCAGTGAGTCCGGCACCTACAATGAGCAGTTCTTC	CATSESGTYNEQFF
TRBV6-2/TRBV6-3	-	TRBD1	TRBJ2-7	TGTGCCAGCACCCAGACAGGGACCTACGAGCAGTACTTC	CASTQTGTYEQYF
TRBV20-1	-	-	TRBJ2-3	TGCAGTGCTAGGCCATATCCCGGGGCTAGCACAGATACGCAGTATTTT	CSARPYPGASTDTQYF
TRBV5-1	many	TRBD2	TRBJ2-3	TGCGCCAGCAGCTCTGGGAGGGCGCCCCGAGGCACAGATACGCAGTATTTT	CASSSGRAPRGTDTQYF
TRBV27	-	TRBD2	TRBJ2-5	TGTGCCAGCAGTCCCTCAGGGGGACTAGCGGGTGCCCTGCAGTACTTC	CASSPSGGLAGALQYF
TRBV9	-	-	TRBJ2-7	TGTGCCAGCAGCCCACTTGGGGCAGCCCTCGAGGAGCAGTACTTC	CASSPLGAALEEQYF
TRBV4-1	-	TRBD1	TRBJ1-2	TGCGCCAGCAGCCAAGATATAAGGCAGGGGGCTCGGTATGGCTACACCTTC	CASSQDIRQGARYGYTF
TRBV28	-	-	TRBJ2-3	TGTGCCAGCAGTTTGGGGGTTACAGTACACACAGATACGCAGTATTTT	CASSLGVTVHTDTQYF
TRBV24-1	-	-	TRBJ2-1	TGTGCCACCAGTGATTCTTCCGGGTTGGGGTACAATGAGCAGTTCTTC	CATSDSSGLGYNEQFF
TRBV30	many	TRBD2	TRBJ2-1	TGTGCCTGGAATATAGCGGGGAGAGCCCATGAGCAGTTCTTC	CAWNIAGRAHEQFF
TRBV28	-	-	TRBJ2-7	TGTGCCAGTACCACAGGGAGGGATTGCGAGCAGTACTTC	CASTTGRDCEQYF
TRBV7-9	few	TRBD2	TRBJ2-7	TGTGCCAGCAGCTCACTACTAGCGCCCGAGCAGTACTTC	CASSSLLAPEQYF
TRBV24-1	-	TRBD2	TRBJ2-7	TGTGCCACCAGTGACCGTGGACTAGGTCGCTACGAGCAGTACTTC	CATSDRGLGRYEQYF
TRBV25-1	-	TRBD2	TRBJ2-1	TGTGCCAGCACCCCGAGACTAGCGGGAGGGGATGAGCAGTTCTTC	CASTPRLAGGDEQFF
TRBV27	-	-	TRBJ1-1	TGTGCCAGCAGTCCCCGCAGGGCGGGGATTGCTTTCTTT	CASSPRRAGIAFF
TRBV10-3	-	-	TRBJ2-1	TGTGCCATCAGTGGAGGATCAAAGCAGTTCTTC	CAISGGSKQFF
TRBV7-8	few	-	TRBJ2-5	TGTGCCAGCAGCTGGGACACATCTGAAGTGGGGACCCAGTACTTC	CASSWDTSEVGTQYF
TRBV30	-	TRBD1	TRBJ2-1	TGTGCCTGGACAGGGGGTGTGGGGAATGAGCAGTTCTTC	CAWTGGVGNEQFF
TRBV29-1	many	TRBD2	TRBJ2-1	TGCAGCGCAGACTCCCCCCTCGCGGGAGAGCACAATGAGCAGTTCTTC	CSADSPLAGEHNEQFF
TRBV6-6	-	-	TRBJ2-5	TGTGCCAGCAGTTACTCGAGACAGTTAGAAGAGACCCAGTACTTC	CASSYSRQLEETQYF
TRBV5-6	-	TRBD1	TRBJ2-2	TGTGCCAGCAGCTTCGGGACAGGAGCTTCCGGGGAGCTGTTTTTT	CASSFGTGASGELFF
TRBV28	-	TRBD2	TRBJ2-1	TGTGCCAGCAGGACCGGGGGTAGCGGGAGGTCACATGAGCAGTTCTTC	CASRTGGSGRSHEQFF
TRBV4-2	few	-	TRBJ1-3	TGTGCCAGCAGCCAAGAAGGGGGATCTGGAAACACCATATATTTT	CASSQEGGSGNTIYF
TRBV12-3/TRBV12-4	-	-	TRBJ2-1	TGTGCCAGCAGTCCCGTTCGGGGAGGACACAATGAGCAGTTCTTC	CASSPVRGGHNEQFF
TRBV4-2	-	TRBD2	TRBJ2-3	TGTGCCAGCAGCCAAGAGAGATCGGGGGGGCTCGTCCTGGATACGCAGTATTTT	CASSQERSGGLVLDTQYF
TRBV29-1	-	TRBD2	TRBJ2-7	TGCAGCGCCTCCCCAGCGGGAGGGCCCGGCGAGCAGTACTTC	CSASPAGGPGEQYF
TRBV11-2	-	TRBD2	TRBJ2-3	TGTGCCAGCAGCTTTGTTTCTCGGCAACCGGGACTAGCCCTCTCTAGCACAGATACGCAGTATTTT	CASSFVSRQPGLALSSTDTQYF
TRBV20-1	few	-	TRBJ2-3	TGCAGTGCTAGGAGCAGGTTACGAGGAATCACAGATACGCAGTATTTT	CSARSRLRGITDTQYF
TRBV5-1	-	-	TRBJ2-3	TGCGCCAGCAAGGGGGGACAAACTAGCACAGATACGCAGTATTTT	CASKGGQTSTDTQYF
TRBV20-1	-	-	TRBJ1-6	TGCAGTGCTAGAGAATCCGGGGGGCGATCACCCCTCCACTTT	CSARESGGRSPLHF
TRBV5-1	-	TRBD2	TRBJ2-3	TGCGCCAGCAGCCCGGGGACTAGTTACGGAGATACGCAGTATTTT	CASSPGTSYGDTQYF
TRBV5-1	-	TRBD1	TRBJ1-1	TGCGCCAGCAGCCGGTGGACAGGGGTTCCGGTAAACACCGAAGCTTTCTTT	CASSRWTGVPVNTEAFF
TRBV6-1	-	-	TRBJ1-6	TGTGCCAGCAGGCAGGAGCGCAATTCACCCCTCCACTTT	CASRQERNSPLHF
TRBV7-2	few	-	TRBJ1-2	TGTGCCAGCAGCTTATTAACAGGGACGATTAGTGGCTACACCTTC	CASSLLTGTISGYTF
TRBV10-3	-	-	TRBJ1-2	TGTGCCATCAGGGGGGACGGTTCTAACTATGGCTACACCTTC	CAIRGDGSNYGYTF
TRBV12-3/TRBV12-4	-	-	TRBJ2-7	TGTGCCAGCACCCTTGGCGGCACAGCCTACGAGCAGTACTTC	CASTLGGTAYEQYF
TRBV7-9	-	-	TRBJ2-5	TGTGCCAGCCTGGGATTTCAAGAGACCCAGTACTTC	CASLGFQETQYF
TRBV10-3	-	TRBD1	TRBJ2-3	TGTGCCATCAGTGACGGTGACAGGGGTACAGATACGCAGTATTTT	CAISDGDRGTDTQYF
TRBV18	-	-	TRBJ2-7	TGTGCCAGCTCACCCGCCCCCGTTGGGATTGGAATTTACGAGCAGTACTTC	CASSPAPVGIGIYEQYF
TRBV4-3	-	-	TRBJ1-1	TGCGCCAGCAGCCAAGCACGAGCTAACACTGAAGCTTTCTTT	CASSQARANTEAFF
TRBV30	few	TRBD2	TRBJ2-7	TGTGCCTGGATTGCAGGGAGGGGCGAGCAGTACTTC	CAWIAGRGEQYF